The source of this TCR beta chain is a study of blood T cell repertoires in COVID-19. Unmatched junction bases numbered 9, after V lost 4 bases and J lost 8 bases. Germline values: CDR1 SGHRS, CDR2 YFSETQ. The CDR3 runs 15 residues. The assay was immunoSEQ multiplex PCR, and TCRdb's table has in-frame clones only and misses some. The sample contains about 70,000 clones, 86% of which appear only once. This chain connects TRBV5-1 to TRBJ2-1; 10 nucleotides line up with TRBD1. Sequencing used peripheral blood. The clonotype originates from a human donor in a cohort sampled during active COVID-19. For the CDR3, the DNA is TGCGCCAGCAGCATAGACAGGGGGCGGTCAGATGAGCAGTTCTTC. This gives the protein CASSIDRGRSDEQFF.